Listed here are 16 T cell receptor beta chains from one sample, sequenced in a study of T cell changes during pregnancy in multiple sclerosis. Profiled with immunoSEQ multiplex PCR; TCRdb holds only in-frame clones, not every one. This sample has more than 65,000 clones; just over 90% occur once, and the top ten carry around 0.45%. The sequencing used CD4+ T cells from peripheral blood mononuclear cells, collected before pregnancy. The receptor source for this set is a female donor with multiple sclerosis, enrolled in a pregnancy study.

V and J are TRBV11-3 and TRBJ2-2; TRBD2 matches at 8 bases. V lost 5 bases and J lost 6; bases outside the gene matches: 8. This CDR3 comprises 15 residues. Germline loops: CDR1 SGHNT, CDR2 YENEEA. CDR3 sequence: CASSPSGGKAGELFF. The CDR3 coding sequence is TGTGCCAGCAGCCCCTCGGGGGGGAAGGCCGGGGAGCTGTTTTTT.

The J gene is TRBJ2-1, the V gene TRBV15, with TRBD1 identical over 9 bases. The CDR3 runs 17 residues. The V gene end was trimmed by 2 bases and the J gene end by 7 bases; junction bases not matched to a gene: 12. Per the germline V gene, CDR1 is LNHNV and CDR2 is YYDKDF (reference sequence). CDR3 amino acids: CATSRRPTGQGRNEQFF. The CDR3 DNA sequence: TGTGCCACCAGCAGACGCCCGACCGGACAGGGGAGGAATGAGCAGTTCTTC.

V is TRBV19 and J is TRBJ1-4, with no clear D. Germline V gene data show CDR1 as LNHDA and CDR2 as SQIVND (reference sequence). Trimming took off 3 bases at V and 8 bases at J, with 13 bases between the two ends. This CDR3 comprises 14 residues. The CDR3 DNA is TGTGCCAGTAGTATGGAGAGGGTAAAAGAAAAACTGTTTTTT. This sequence encodes CASSMERVKEKLFF.

The CDR3 reads CASLPQVGSMNTEAFF. For the CDR3, the DNA is TGTGCCAGCCTCCCCCAAGTGGGCAGCATGAACACTGAAGCTTTCTTT. The gene calls are TRBV27 and TRBJ1-1; no clear D. Between the trimmed V and J ends, which lost 8 bases and 0 bases, there was a span of 19 bases. The length of the CDR3 is 16 residues. Germline CDR1 is MNHEY and CDR2 is SMNVEV (reference sequence).

This chain connects TRBV9 to TRBJ2-5; the D gene is possibly TRBD1 (8 bases). Germline CDR1 and CDR2: SGDLS and YYNGEE. Deletions cut 2 bases from V and 6 bases from J, with 20 bases between. CDR3 length: 16 amino acids. CDR3: CASSVGGAGGAQTQYF. CDR3 coding DNA: TGTGCCAGCAGCGTGGGGGGGGCAGGGGGCGCGCAGACCCAGTACTTC.

This clone was seen more than once but under ten times. The chain links TRBV6-5 to TRBJ1-1; D is perhaps TRBD1 (5 bases). The V gene lost 6 bases and the J gene lost 2 bases, with 16 bases spanning the gap. The CDR3 extends over 15 amino acids. CDR1 MNHEY and CDR2 SVGAGI come from the germline V gene. The CDR3 nucleotides are TGTGCCAGCAGACCCTGGACACCCATAAACACTGAAGCTTTCTTT. Its protein is CASRPWTPINTEAFF.

This chain connects TRBV6-6 to TRBJ2-1; a possible D gene is TRBD2 (7 bases). Deletions cut 7 bases from V and 2 bases from J, with 12 bases between. Germline assignment: CDR1 MNHNY and CDR2 SVGAGI (reference sequence). The CDR3 covers 14 residues. The CDR3, as DNA: TGTGCCAGCATACGAGGGGGGGCCTACAATGAGCAGTTCTTC. Translation: CASIRGGAYNEQFF.

The V and J genes are TRBV6-1 and TRBJ1-5; D perhaps matches TRBD1 (5 bases). The V end lost 0 bases, the J end lost 11 bases, and 17 bases lay between the germline ends. This CDR3 spans 15 amino acids. Germline loops: CDR1 MNHNS, CDR2 SASEGT. The CDR3 protein is CASSEAGSPRVTQHF. The DNA for the CDR3 is TGTGCCAGCAGTGAAGCGGGATCTCCCAGGGTGACCCAGCATTTT.

The genes are TRBV29-1 and TRBJ1-1; 8 nucleotides agree with TRBD1. CDR1 and CDR2 from the germline V gene are SQVTM and ANQGSEA. After removal of 7 bases from V and 4 bases from J, the junction contained 11 bases not matched to a gene. The CDR3 totals 14 residues. In nucleotides, the CDR3 is TGCAGCGCCATAGGACAGGGAGTATCCACTGAAGCTTTCTTT. It is translated as CSAIGQGVSTEAFF.

V and J are TRBV5-5 and TRBJ1-2, with D possibly matching TRBD1 (5 bases). The CDR3 spans 15 residues. Germline loops: CDR1 SGHKS, CDR2 YYEKEE (reference sequence). The ends were cut back, 3 bases at V and 2 bases at J, with 14 bases in the middle. CDR3 in amino acids: CASSSGGTGNYGYTF. The CDR3 nucleotides read TGTGCCAGCAGCTCCGGGGGGACGGGCAACTATGGCTACACCTTC.

V and J are TRBV7-8 and TRBJ1-1, with 12 bases identical to TRBD1. Losses at the gene ends were 2 bases for V and 1 base for J; bases not matched to a gene: 2. Germline CDR1 SGHVS, CDR2 FQNEAQ. There are 16 residues in the CDR3. In DNA, the CDR3 is TGTGCCAGCAGCTTAAGGGACAGGGGGCCGAACACTGAAGCTTTCTTT. Encoded protein: CASSLRDRGPNTEAFF.

V and J are TRBV25-1 and TRBJ1-2; 7 bases align to TRBD1. Trimming at V came to 6 bases and at J to 2 bases, leaving 12 bases not matched to a gene. Germline CDR1 MGHDK, CDR2 SYGVNS. The CDR3 sequence is 16 residues long. The CDR3 is CASRGLGQSKNYGYTF. CDR3 nucleotide sequence: TGTGCCAGCAGAGGATTGGGACAGTCAAAAAACTATGGCTACACCTTC.

The CDR3 DNA reads as TGTGCCAGCAGCTTAGTAACCGGGAGAATCCATGAGCAGTTCTTC. Its translation: CASSLVTGRIHEQFF. This rearrangement joins TRBV11-2 to TRBJ2-1; possibly TRBD2 for D (6 bases). The CDR3 covers 15 residues. Trimming removed 1 base at V and 8 bases at J, with 15 bases between. Germline loops: CDR1 SGHAT, CDR2 FQNNGV.

The chain links TRBV11-2 to TRBJ2-5; TRBD2 matches at 7 bases. The germline CDR1 and CDR2 sequences are SGHAT and FQNNGV. This CDR3 spans 14 amino acids. Trimming took 5 bases from V and 0 from J; bases not matched to a gene: 3. The DNA for the CDR3 is TGTGCCAGCAGCCAAGGGAGGGACCAAGAGACCCAGTACTTC. It codes for CASSQGRDQETQYF.

The chain recombines TRBV5-6 with TRBJ1-6; D may be TRBD1 (5 bases). This CDR3 spans 16 amino acids. V lost 3 bases and J lost 7, with 17 bases in between. Looked up from germline, CDR1 is SGHDT and CDR2 is YYEEEE. The CDR3 DNA follows: TGTGCCAGCAGCTCATTCTCCAGGGCGCTCAATTCACCCCTCCACTTT. As protein: CASSSFSRALNSPLHF.

The chain is built from TRBV15 and TRBJ2-1; TRBD2 aligns across 8 bases. The CDR3 extends over 17 amino acids. Germline CDR1 is LNHNV and CDR2 is YYDKDF (reference sequence). V gave up 3 bases and J gave up 2 bases; unmatched junction bases: 9. CDR3 sequence reads: CATSSGSGSGTYNEQFF. CDR3 coding DNA: TGTGCCACCAGCAGCGGGAGCGGGAGTGGGACCTACAATGAGCAGTTCTTC.